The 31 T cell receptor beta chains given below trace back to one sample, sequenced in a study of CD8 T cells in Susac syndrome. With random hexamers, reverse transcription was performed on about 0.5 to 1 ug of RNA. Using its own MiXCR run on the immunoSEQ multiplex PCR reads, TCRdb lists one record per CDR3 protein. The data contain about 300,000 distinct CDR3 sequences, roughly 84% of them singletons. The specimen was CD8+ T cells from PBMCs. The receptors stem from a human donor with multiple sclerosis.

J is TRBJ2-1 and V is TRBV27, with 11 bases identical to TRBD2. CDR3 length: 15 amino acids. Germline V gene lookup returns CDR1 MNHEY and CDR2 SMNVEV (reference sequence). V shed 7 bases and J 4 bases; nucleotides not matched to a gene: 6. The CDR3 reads CASIPGTSGYNEQFF. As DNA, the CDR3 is TGTGCCAGCATCCCGGGGACTAGCGGTTACAATGAGCAGTTCTTC.

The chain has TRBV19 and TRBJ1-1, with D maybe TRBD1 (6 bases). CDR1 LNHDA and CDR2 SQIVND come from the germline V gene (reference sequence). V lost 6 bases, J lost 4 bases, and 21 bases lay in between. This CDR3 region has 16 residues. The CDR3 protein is CASSILGQGIVTEAFF. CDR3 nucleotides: TGTGCCAGTAGCATCCTAGGGCAGGGGATTGTCACTGAAGCTTTCTTT.

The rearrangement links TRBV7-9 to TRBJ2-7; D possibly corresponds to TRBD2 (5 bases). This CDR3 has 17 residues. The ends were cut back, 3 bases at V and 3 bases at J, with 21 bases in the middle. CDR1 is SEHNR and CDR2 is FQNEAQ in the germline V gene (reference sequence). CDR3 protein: CASSLYGSGGLFYEQYF. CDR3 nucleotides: TGTGCCAGCAGCTTGTACGGATCGGGCGGGCTATTCTACGAGCAGTACTTC.

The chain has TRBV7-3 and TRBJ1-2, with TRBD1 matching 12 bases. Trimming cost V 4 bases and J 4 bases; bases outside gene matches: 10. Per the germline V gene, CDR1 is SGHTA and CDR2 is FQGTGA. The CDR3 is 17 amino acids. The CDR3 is CASSYNRDRGRVYGYTF. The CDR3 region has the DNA TGTGCCAGCAGCTACAACAGGGACAGGGGGCGCGTCTATGGCTACACCTTC.

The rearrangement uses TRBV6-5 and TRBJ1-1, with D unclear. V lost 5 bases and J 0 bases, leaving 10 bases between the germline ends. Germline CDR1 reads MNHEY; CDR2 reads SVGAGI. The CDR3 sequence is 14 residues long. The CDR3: CASSHDGLNTEAFF. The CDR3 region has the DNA TGTGCCAGCAGTCACGACGGATTGAACACTGAAGCTTTCTTT.

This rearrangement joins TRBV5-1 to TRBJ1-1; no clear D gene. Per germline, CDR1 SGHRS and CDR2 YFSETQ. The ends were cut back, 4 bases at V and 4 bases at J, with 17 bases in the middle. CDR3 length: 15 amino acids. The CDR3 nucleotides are TGCGCCAGCAGCCTTATGGGCCGCTCTACCACTGAAGCTTTCTTT. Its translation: CASSLMGRSTTEAFF.

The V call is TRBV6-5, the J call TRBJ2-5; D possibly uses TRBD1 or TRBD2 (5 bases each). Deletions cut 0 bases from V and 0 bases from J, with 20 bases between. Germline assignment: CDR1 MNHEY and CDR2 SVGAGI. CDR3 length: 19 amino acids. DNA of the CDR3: TGTGCCAGCAGTTACTCGATCGTAGGGGACGACTCTTACCAAGAGACCCAGTACTTC. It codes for CASSYSIVGDDSYQETQYF.

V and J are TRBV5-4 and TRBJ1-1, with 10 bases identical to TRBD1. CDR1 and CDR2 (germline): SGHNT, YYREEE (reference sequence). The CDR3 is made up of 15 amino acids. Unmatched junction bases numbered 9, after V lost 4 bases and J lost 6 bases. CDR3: CASSDRQGAYSEAFF. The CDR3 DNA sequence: TGTGCCAGCAGCGACCGACAGGGGGCTTATTCTGAAGCTTTCTTT.

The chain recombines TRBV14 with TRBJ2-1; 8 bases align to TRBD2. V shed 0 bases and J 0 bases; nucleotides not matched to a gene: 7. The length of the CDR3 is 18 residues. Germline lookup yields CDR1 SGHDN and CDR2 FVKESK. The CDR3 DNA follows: TGTGCCAGCAGCCAAGAACTAGCGGTACTCAGCTCCTACAATGAGCAGTTCTTC. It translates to CASSQELAVLSSYNEQFF.

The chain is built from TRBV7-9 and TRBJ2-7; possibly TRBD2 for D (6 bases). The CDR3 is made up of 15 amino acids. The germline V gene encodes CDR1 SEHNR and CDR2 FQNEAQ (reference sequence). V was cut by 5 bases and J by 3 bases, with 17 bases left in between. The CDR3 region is CASSPARRDLYEQYF. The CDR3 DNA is TGTGCCAGCAGCCCGGCCCGGCGGGACCTCTACGAGCAGTACTTC.

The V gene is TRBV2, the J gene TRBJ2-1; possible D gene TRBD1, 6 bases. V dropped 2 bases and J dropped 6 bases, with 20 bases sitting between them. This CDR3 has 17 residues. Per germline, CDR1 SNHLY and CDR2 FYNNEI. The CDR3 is CASSERLPTGMGNEQFF. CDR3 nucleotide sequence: TGTGCCAGCAGTGAAAGGCTTCCTACAGGGATGGGCAATGAGCAGTTCTTC.

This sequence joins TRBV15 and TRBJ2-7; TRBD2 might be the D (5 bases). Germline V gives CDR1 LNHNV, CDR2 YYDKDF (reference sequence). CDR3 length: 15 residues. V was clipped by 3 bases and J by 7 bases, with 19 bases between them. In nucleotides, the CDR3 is TGTGCCACCAGCAGCGAGCGGTTTCTATACGATGAGCAGTACTTC. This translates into CATSSERFLYDEQYF.

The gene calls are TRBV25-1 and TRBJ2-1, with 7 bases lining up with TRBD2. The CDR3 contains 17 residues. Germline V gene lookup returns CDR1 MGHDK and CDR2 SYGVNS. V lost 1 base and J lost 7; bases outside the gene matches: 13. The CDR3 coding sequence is TGTGCCAGCAGTGAATTCGGGACTACCTTAACCAGGAATGAGCAGTTCTTC. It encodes CASSEFGTTLTRNEQFF.

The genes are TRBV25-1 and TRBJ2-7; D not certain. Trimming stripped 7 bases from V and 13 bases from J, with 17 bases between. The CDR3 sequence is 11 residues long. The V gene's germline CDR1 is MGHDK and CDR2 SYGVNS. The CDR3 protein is CASMSPDEYYF. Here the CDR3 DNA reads TGTGCCAGCATGTCCCCTGACGAGTACTACTTC.

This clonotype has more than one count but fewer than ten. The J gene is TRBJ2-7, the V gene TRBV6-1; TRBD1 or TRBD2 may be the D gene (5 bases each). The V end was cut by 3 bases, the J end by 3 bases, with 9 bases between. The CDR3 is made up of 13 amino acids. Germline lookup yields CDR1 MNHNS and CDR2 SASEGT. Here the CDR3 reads CASSEGDRYEQYF. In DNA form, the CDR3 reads TGTGCCAGCAGTGAGGGGGACCGCTACGAGCAGTACTTC.

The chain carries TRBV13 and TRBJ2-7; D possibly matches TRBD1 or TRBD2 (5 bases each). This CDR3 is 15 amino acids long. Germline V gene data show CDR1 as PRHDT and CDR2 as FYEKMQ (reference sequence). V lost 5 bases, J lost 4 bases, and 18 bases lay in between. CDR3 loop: CASSGAVRGAYEQYF. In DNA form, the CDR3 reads TGTGCCAGCAGCGGGGCCGTTAGGGGAGCGTACGAGCAGTACTTC.

CDR3 residues: CAWSSPDGRGNEAFF. The CDR3 bases are TGTGCCTGGAGTTCACCCGACGGCAGGGGGAATGAAGCTTTCTTT. The chain uses TRBV30 and TRBJ1-1, with TRBD1 identical over 7 bases. CDR1 is GTSNPN, CDR2 SVGIG, per germline (reference sequence). The CDR3 sequence is 15 residues long. V lost 2 bases and J lost 7; bases outside the gene matches: 13.

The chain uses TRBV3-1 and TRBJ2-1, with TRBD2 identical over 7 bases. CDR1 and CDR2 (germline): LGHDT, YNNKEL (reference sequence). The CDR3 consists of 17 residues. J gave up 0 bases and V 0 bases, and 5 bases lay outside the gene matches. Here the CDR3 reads CASSQDYGGGSYNEQFF. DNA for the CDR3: TGTGCCAGCAGCCAAGATTATGGCGGGGGCTCCTACAATGAGCAGTTCTTC.

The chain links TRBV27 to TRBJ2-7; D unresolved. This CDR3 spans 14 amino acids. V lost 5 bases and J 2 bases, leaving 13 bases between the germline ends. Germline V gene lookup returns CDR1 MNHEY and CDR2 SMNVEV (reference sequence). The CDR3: CASSRRSSTYEQYF. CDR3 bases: TGTGCCAGCAGTCGGCGGAGTAGTACCTACGAGCAGTACTTC.

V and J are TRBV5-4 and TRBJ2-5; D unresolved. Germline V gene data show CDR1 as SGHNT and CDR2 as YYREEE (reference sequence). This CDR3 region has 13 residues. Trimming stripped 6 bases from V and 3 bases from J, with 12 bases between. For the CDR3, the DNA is TGTGCCAGCACCGACCGATGGGAAGAGACCCAGTACTTC. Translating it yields CASTDRWEETQYF.

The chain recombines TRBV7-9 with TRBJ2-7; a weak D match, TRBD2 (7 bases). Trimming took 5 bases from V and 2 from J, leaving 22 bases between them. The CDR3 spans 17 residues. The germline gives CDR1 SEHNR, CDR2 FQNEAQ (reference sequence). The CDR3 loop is CASSQGGEGPPAYEQYF. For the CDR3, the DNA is TGTGCCAGCAGCCAAGGGGGGGAGGGCCCGCCGGCCTACGAGCAGTACTTC.

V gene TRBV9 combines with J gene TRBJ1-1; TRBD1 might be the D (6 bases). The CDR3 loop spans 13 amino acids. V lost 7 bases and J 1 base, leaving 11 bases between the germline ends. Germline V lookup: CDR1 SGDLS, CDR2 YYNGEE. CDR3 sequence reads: CASGQGRNTEAFF. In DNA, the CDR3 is TGTGCCAGCGGCCAGGGGAGGAACACTGAAGCTTTCTTT.

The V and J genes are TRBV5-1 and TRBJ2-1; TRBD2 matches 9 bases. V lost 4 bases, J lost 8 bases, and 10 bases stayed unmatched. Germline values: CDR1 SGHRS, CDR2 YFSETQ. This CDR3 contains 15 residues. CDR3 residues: CASSDEGGRADEQFF. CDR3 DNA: TGCGCCAGCAGCGACGAAGGCGGGAGGGCCGATGAGCAGTTCTTC.

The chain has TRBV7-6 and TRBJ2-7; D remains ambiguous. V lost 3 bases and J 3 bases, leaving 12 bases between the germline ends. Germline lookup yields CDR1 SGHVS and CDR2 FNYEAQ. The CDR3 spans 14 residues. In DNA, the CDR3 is TGTGCCAGCAGCTTTATCGAGACTGACTACGAGCAGTACTTC. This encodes CASSFIETDYEQYF.

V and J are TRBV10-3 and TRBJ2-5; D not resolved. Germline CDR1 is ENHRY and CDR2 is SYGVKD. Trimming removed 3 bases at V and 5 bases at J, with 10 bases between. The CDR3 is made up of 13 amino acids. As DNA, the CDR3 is TGTGCCATCAGTGAAGGGCACGGGGAGACCCAGTACTTC. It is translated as CAISEGHGETQYF.

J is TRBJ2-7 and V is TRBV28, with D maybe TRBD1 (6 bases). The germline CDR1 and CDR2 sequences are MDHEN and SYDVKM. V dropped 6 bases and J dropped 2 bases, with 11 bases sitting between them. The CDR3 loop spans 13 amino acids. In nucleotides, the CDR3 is TGTGCCAGCAGGCCTAGGGGGACCTACGAGCAGTACTTC. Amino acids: CASRPRGTYEQYF.

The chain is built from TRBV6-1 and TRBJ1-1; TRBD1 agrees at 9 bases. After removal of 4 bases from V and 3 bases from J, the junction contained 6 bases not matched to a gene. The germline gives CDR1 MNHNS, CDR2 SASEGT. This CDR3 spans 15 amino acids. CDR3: CASSGYRDRDTEAFF. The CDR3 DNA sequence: TGTGCCAGCAGTGGATACCGGGACAGGGACACTGAAGCTTTCTTT.

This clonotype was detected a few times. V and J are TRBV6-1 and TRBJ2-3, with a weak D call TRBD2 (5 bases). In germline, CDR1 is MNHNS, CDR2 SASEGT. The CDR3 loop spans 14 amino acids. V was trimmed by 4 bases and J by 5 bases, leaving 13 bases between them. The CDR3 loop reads CASSGETGKDTQYF. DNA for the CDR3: TGTGCCAGCAGTGGGGAAACGGGAAAAGATACGCAGTATTTT.

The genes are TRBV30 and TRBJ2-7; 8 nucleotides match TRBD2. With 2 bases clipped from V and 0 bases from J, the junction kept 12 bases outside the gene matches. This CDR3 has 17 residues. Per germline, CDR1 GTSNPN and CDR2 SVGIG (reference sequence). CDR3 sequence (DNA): TGTGCCTGGAGTTTCCAATCCGGACTAGCCACCTCCTACGAGCAGTACTTC. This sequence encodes CAWSFQSGLATSYEQYF.

CDR3 in DNA: TGTGCCAGCAGTCTTTGGACTAGCGGGAGTCGGTCCTACAATGAGCAGTTCTTC. Translation: CASSLWTSGSRSYNEQFF. This chain links TRBV13 with TRBJ2-1; the match to TRBD2 covers 13 bases. Germline-derived CDR1 and CDR2 are PRHDT and FYEKMQ (reference sequence). The CDR3 is 18 residues long. V was clipped by 6 bases and J by 1 base; unmatched bases: 9.

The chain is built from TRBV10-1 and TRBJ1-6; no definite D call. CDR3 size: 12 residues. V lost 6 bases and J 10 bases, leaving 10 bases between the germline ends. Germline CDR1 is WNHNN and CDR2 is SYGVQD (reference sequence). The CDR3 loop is CASSPRSSPLHF. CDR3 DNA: TGCGCCAGCAGCCCTAGATCCTCACCCCTCCACTTT.